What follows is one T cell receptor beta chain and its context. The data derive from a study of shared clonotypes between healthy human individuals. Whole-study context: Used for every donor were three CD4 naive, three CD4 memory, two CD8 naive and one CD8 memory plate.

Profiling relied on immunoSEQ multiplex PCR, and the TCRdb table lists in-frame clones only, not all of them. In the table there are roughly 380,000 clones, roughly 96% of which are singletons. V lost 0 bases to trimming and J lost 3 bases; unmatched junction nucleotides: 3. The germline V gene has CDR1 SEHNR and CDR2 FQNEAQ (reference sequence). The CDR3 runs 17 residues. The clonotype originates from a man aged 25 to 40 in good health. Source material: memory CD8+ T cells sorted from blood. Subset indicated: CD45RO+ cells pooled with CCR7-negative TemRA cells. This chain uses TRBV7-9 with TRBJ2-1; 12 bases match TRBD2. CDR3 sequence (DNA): TGTGCCAGCAGCTTAGCCCTAGCGGGAGGGCTCTACAATGAGCAGTTCTTC. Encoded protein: CASSLALAGGLYNEQFF. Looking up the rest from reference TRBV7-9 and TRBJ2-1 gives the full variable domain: DTGVSQNPRHKITKRGQNVTFRCDPISEHNRLYWYRQTLGQGPEFLTYFQNEAQLEKSRLLSDRFSAERPKGSFSTLEIQRTEQGDSAMYLCASSLALAGGLYNEQFFGPGTRLTVL.